This T cell receptor (beta chain) is drawn from a study of OX40 agonist ivuxolimab in advanced cancers. Turning to the study itself: Ivuxolimab was administered intravenously to patients at 0.01 to 10 mg/kg every 2 weeks.

Study-wide results and caveats: CD4+ and CD8+ T cells in blood underwent clonal expansion by week 6 at 0.1 to 3.0 mg/kg. Low normalized T-cell clonal expansion was also seen in some nonresponders.

Of note for this clone: The target antigen is unknown.

Produced via immunoSEQ multiplex PCR; TCRdb's table is partial and in-frame only. The sample lists 50,000 to 55,000 clones, 80% to 90% occurring once. The TCR comes from an adult with an advanced solid tumor such as melanoma, head and neck, liver or kidney cancer. The material was CD4+ or CD8+ T cells sorted from blood, obtained in a trial of the OX40 agonist ivuxolimab.

Here the CDR3 DNA reads TGTGCCAGCGGCCCTCCCCCCTCAGCGGGGGCCCTTTCTATCTACGAGCAGTACTTC. This gives the protein CASGPPPSAGALSIYEQYF. The J gene is TRBJ2-7, the V gene TRBV7-2; TRBD2 aligns across 8 bases. J was trimmed by 3 bases and V by 8 bases; bases with no gene match: 24. This CDR3 region has 19 residues. Germline CDR1 and CDR2: SGHTA and FQGNSA. Full variable domain (rest looked up from reference TRBV7-2 and TRBJ2-7): GAGVSQSPSNKVTEKGKDVELRCDPISGHTALYWYRQSLGQGLEFLIYFQGNSAPDKSGLPSDRFSAERTGGSVSTLTIQRTQQEDSAVYLCASGPPPSAGALSIYEQYFGPGTRLTVT.